The 6 T cell receptor beta chains below all came from one sample that was sequenced in a study of blood T cell repertoires in COVID-19 (dated by TCRdb to about 2020). The library relied on the immunoSEQ multiplex PCR assay. TCRdb stores this immuneACCESS table with in-frame sequences only. Part of the clones is absent; in the studies checked, under half of the shortfall reflects unresolved V genes, and no reason is known for the rest. The sample profile shows about 270,000 clones; roughly 91% of them were found once. The ten largest clones represent around 2% of the sample. The material sequenced was PBMCs or T cells enriched from blood (not recorded which). These receptor sequences come from a woman between 55 and 75 years old in a cohort exposed to, infected with or recovered from COVID-19 (not recorded which).

In its sample, this clone was seen once. The chain uses TRBV20-1 and TRBJ2-7; 7 bases are shared with TRBD2. The CDR3 extends over 17 amino acids. In germline, CDR1 is DFQATT, CDR2 SNEGSKA (reference sequence). The V gene end was trimmed by 3 bases and the J gene end by 0 bases; junction bases not matched to a gene: 14. The chain's CDR3 is CSASALAPTPSSYEQYF. In DNA, the CDR3 is TGCAGTGCTAGTGCACTAGCGCCCACCCCAAGCTCCTACGAGCAGTACTTC.

This chain links TRBV19 with TRBJ1-2, with D uncertain. Germline V gives CDR1 LNHDA, CDR2 SQIVND (reference sequence). The CDR3 is 17 amino acids. The ends were cut back, 3 bases at V and 5 bases at J, with 22 bases in the middle. Written as DNA, the CDR3 is TGTGCCAGTAGTATCATGAGGGTTCAAACAGTTTCGTATGGCTACACCTTC. Translating it yields CASSIMRVQTVSYGYTF.

The chain recombines TRBV30 with TRBJ1-1, with a tentative D call TRBD1 (6 bases). Trimming left V 8 bases short and J 3 bases short, with 19 bases between. Germline CDR1 reads GTSNPN; CDR2 reads SVGIG (reference sequence). CDR3 length: 14 amino acids. The DNA for the CDR3 is TGTGCCGGGACCCTAGGGCCAGGGGACACTGAAGCTTTCTTT. It specifies CAGTLGPGDTEAFF.

V is TRBV28 and J is TRBJ1-2; perhaps TRBD1 as D (5 bases). The germline V and J ends were trimmed by 5 bases and 4 bases, with 11 bases remaining between them. CDR1 MDHEN and CDR2 SYDVKM come from the germline V gene. The CDR3 is made up of 13 amino acids. CDR3 sequence reads: CASSLGDTYGYTF. The CDR3 nucleotides are TGTGCCAGCAGTCTAGGGGATACCTATGGCTACACCTTC.

V is TRBV14 and J is TRBJ2-1; 8 bases are shared with TRBD2. Germline V lookup: CDR1 SGHDN, CDR2 FVKESK. This CDR3 has 16 amino acids. Losses at the gene ends were 4 bases for V and 5 bases for J; bases not matched to a gene: 10. The chain's CDR3 is CASSPYVGTSDNEQFF. The CDR3 DNA reads as TGTGCCAGCAGCCCCTACGTAGGGACTAGTGACAATGAGCAGTTCTTC.

In DNA form, the CDR3 reads TGTGCCAGCAGCGTAGGAGCGGGAGGTGCCTCCTACAATGAGCAGTTCTTC. Translating gives CASSVGAGGASYNEQFF. This chain links TRBV9 with TRBJ2-1; 9 bases agree with TRBD2. CDR3 length equals 17 residues. Per the germline V gene, CDR1 is SGDLS and CDR2 is YYNGEE. With V trimmed by 0 bases and J by 0 bases, 4 bases remained unmatched.